The clone carrying this T cell receptor (beta chain) was picked up many times. Its antigen is not identified. This CDR3 is 16 amino acids long. Germline V gene sequence: CDR1 DFQATT, CDR2 SNEGSKA (reference sequence). V dropped 2 bases and J dropped 0 bases, with 17 bases sitting between them. This entry comes from a study of CD8 T cells in ankylosing spondylitis. Findings and limits, study-wide: Disease-linked clones bore a CD8+ phenotype and were relatively rare in peripheral blood. What seemed typical of ankylosing spondylitis blood was a TCR beta motif built from several highly homologous variants.

TCRdb used MiXCR to reprocess the 5' RACE reads, holding one entry per CDR3 protein. The sample includes more than 400,000 distinct CDR3 sequences, 5.3% of them seen just once. The chain recombines TRBV20-1 with TRBJ2-7; D remains unclear. Material: blood, either unsorted or a sorted T cell fraction (not recorded which). The TCR comes from a male donor with ankylosing spondylitis. The CDR3 sequence is CSARPPLWTSSYEQYF. The CDR3 bases are TGCAGTGCTAGACCTCCTCTCTGGACGTCCTCCTACGAGCAGTACTTC.